The rows below give T cell receptor beta chains drawn from one sample of a study of T cell repertoires in cytomegalovirus infection. TCRdb fed the reads into MiXCR, producing one record per CDR3 protein. Here the sample spans 450,000 to 600,000 distinct CDR3 sequences, about 11% being singletons. Sequenced: PBMCs. The receptors were gathered from a human donor in good health (CMV status not recorded). Some clones in this sample may be carry-over from other donors' samples. CDR3s include the opening cysteine and the closing phenylalanine or tryptophan. Fields, in order: J gene, clone size, V gene, D gene, CDR3 DNA, CDR3 protein. The D gene is left open where the match is weak. Size tells how often a clone was seen (once, few, many) or the class of an expanded clone, and some rows leave it out.

>TRBJ2-2|few|TRBV5-6|TRBD2
TGTGCCAGCAGCTTGGTGGGGGGGACCGACACCGGGGAGCTGTTTTTT
CASSLVGGTDTGELFF
>TRBJ2-3|many|TRBV11-2|NA
TGTGCCAGCAGCTTGTCCGGGGGGCTCACAGATACGCAGTATTTT
CASSLSGGLTDTQYF
>TRBJ2-1|many|TRBV4-2|TRBD1
TGTGCCAGCAGCCAACGGGACAGGGGTCCCAATGAGCAGTTCTTC
CASSQRDRGPNEQFF
>TRBJ2-1|NA|TRBV19|TRBD1
TGTGCCAGTAGTCGACAGGGAAGGCAGTTCTTC
CASSRQGRQFF
>TRBJ1-4|many|TRBV12-3/TRBV12-4|TRBD1
TGTGCCAGCAGCCGGACAGGGAGATGGAATGAAAAACTGTTTTTT
CASSRTGRWNEKLFF
>TRBJ1-2|many|TRBV7-9|NA
TGTGCCAGCAGCTTACAGGGGACCTATGGCTACACCTTC
CASSLQGTYGYTF
>TRBJ2-5|few|TRBV20-1|NA
TGCAGTGCTAGAGATGTTTTGGGGGTTTGGGAGACCCAGTACTTC
CSARDVLGVWETQYF
>TRBJ2-5|many|TRBV3-1|TRBD2
TGTGCCAGCAGCCGAGTTAGCGGGGGGCTGGAAGAGACCCAGTACTTC
CASSRVSGGLEETQYF
>TRBJ1-6|NA|TRBV28|NA
TGTGCCAGCAGTTTACAGCGCTCTTATAATTCACCCCTCCACTTT
CASSLQRSYNSPLHF
>TRBJ2-1|few|TRBV19|NA
TGTGCCAGTAGTATTGGTGGGGTAGCAGCCCTCACTGAGCAGTTCTTC
CASSIGGVAALTEQFF
>TRBJ1-5|NA|TRBV24-1|TRBD1
TGTGCCACCAGTGATTTAGGGGGGGGACAGAGCAATCAGCCCCAGCATTTT
CATSDLGGGQSNQPQHF
>TRBJ1-3|many|TRBV28|NA
TGTGCCAGCACTGACAGCACAACGGGGGGAAACACCATATATTTT
CASTDSTTGGNTIYF
>TRBJ1-2|few|TRBV4-2|NA
TGTGCCAGCAGCCAAGAAGGATCCGTTAGCTATGGCTACACCTTC
CASSQEGSVSYGYTF
>TRBJ1-6|many|TRBV19|NA
TGTGCCAGTAGTATAGAGGGCAGGGCCGGATCACCCCTCCACTTT
CASSIEGRAGSPLHF
>TRBJ1-5|many|TRBV12-3/TRBV12-4|NA
TGTGCCAGCAGTCCACGGAGGGGAACTAGCAATCAGCCCCAGCATTTT
CASSPRRGTSNQPQHF
>TRBJ2-5|many|TRBV2|TRBD2
TGTGCCAGCTTTTCGTCTAGCGGACACCAAGAGACCCAGTACTTC
CASFSSSGHQETQYF
>TRBJ2-1|many|TRBV9|TRBD2
TGTGCCAGCAGCGTAGCTGTAGCGGGAGTACAAAATGAGCAGTTCTTC
CASSVAVAGVQNEQFF
>TRBJ1-4|NA|TRBV15|NA
TGTGCCACCAGCAGAGGGCCAGGTGGTAGGGAAAAACTGTTTTTT
CATSRGPGGREKLFF
>TRBJ1-4|NA|TRBV27|NA
TGTGCCAGCAGTTTATCTCTTGCAACTAATGAAAAACTGTTTTTT
CASSLSLATNEKLFF
>TRBJ2-7|many|TRBV7-2|NA
TGTGCCAGCAGCTTACAGCAGTGGTCCTACGAGCAGTACTTC
CASSLQQWSYEQYF
>TRBJ2-3|few|TRBV5-1|NA
TGCGCCAGCAGCTACAACCGGGTGAAAGATACGCAGTATTTT
CASSYNRVKDTQYF
>TRBJ2-5|many|TRBV7-3|TRBD1
TGTGCCAGCAGCCGGACAGGGCAAGAGACCCAGTACTTC
CASSRTGQETQYF
>TRBJ2-7|NA|TRBV12-3/TRBV12-4|TRBD1
TGTGCCAGCAGTTTCGGACCGCAGGGGGTCATCTACTACGAGCAGTACTTC
CASSFGPQGVIYYEQYF
>TRBJ2-7|many|TRBV28|NA
TGTGCCAGCAGTTCTCCTTACGAGCAGTACTTC
CASSSPYEQYF
>TRBJ1-4|many|TRBV27|NA
TGTGCCAGCAGTTCTCTGGAGATGACAACTAATGAAAAACTGTTTTTT
CASSSLEMTTNEKLFF
>TRBJ2-2|few|TRBV6-1|TRBD2
TGTGCCAGCAAGGGCGGGGGGGCCGGGGAGCTGTTTTTT
CASKGGGAGELFF
>TRBJ1-4|few|TRBV7-9|NA
TGTGCCAGCAGCTTAGCAGCCGGGACACCAAATGAAAAACTGTTTTTT
CASSLAAGTPNEKLFF
>TRBJ2-5|many|TRBV7-6|TRBD2
TGTGCCAGCAGCCCCCGACTAGCGGGGAACCAAGAGACCCAGTACTTC
CASSPRLAGNQETQYF
>TRBJ1-1|many|TRBV12-3/TRBV12-4|NA
TGTGCCAGCAGTACCAGTAATTTGGCGCACATGAACACTGAAGCTTTCTTT
CASSTSNLAHMNTEAFF
>TRBJ1-6|many|TRBV5-5|NA
TGTGCCAGCAGCGGGCGGGGAACGAATAATTCACCCCTCCACTTT
CASSGRGTNNSPLHF
>TRBJ2-3|many|TRBV29-1|TRBD2
TGCAGCGTTGTTAGCGGGAGCACAGATACGCAGTATTTT
CSVVSGSTDTQYF
>TRBJ1-1|NA|TRBV20-1|NA
TGCAGTGCTAGAGTAGGTGGTCCTCGTACTGAAGCTTTCTTT
CSARVGGPRTEAFF
>TRBJ1-1|many|TRBV5-6|TRBD1
TGTGCCAGCAGCTTGGGACAGGGGGTCCGGGGGAACACTGAAGCTTTCTTT
CASSLGQGVRGNTEAFF
>TRBJ2-1|many|TRBV7-3|TRBD1
TGTGCCAGCAGCGCACAGGGGAATGAGCAGTTCTTC
CASSAQGNEQFF
>TRBJ2-3|many|TRBV7-3|TRBD2
TGTGCCAGCAGCCCCAGCAGCGGGGGAACAGGGGATACGCAGTATTTT
CASSPSSGGTGDTQYF
>TRBJ2-1|few|TRBV29-1|NA
TGCAGCGCGGACCAGCTAGCGTGGCCCTACAATGAGCAGTTCTTC
CSADQLAWPYNEQFF
>TRBJ2-7|many|TRBV20-1|NA
TGCAGTGCCCTACACCTAGAGTACGAGCAGTACTTC
CSALHLEYEQYF
>TRBJ1-3|NA|TRBV6-5|NA
TGTGCCAGCAGTTACTCACCGCCTCTGAGCTCTGGAAACACCATATATTTT
CASSYSPPLSSGNTIYF
>TRBJ2-3|many|TRBV7-8|TRBD1
TGTGCCAGCAGCTTCGGTGCAGGGGGCGCAGCAGATACGCAGTATTTT
CASSFGAGGAADTQYF